Below, 9 T cell receptor beta chains from the same sample are listed, as sequenced in a study of T cell repertoires in cytomegalovirus infection. Their specific antigens are unknown. TCRdb called the reads again in MiXCR, with one record for every CDR3 protein. Of hundreds of thousands of distinct CDR3 sequences in the sample, about a third were seen once. Material: cultured CD8+ T cells from PBMCs, obtained from culture after CMV antigen stimulation. These receptors originate from a human donor in good health (CMV status not recorded). Some clones in this sample may be carry-over from other donors' samples.

This clonotype came up many times. The V call is TRBV7-6, the J call TRBJ1-2; maybe TRBD1 (5 bases). The V and J ends lost 8 bases and 6 bases respectively, with 16 bases between them. Germline CDR1 reads SGHVS; CDR2 reads FNYEAQ. The CDR3 is made up of 13 amino acids. The CDR3 loop is CASWDGAPHGYTF. CDR3 DNA sequence: TGTGCCAGCTGGGACGGGGCTCCACATGGCTACACCTTC.

This clonotype was seen only a few times. The V and J genes are TRBV5-1 and TRBJ2-1; 15 nucleotides match TRBD2. Germline-derived CDR1 and CDR2 are SGHRS and YFSETQ. CDR3 size: 15 residues. The J segment lost 8 bases and the V segment lost 4 bases, leaving 4 bases of the junction unmatched. CDR3 sequence: CASSGGLAGGDEQFF. The CDR3 DNA is TGCGCCAGCAGCGGAGGACTAGCGGGGGGGGATGAGCAGTTCTTC.

This clonotype was seen many times. This chain joins TRBV12-3 or TRBV12-4 and TRBJ2-3; TRBD2 might be the D (5 bases). V was pared by 7 bases and J by 0 bases, with 14 bases between. The CDR3 length is 15 residues. The DNA of the CDR3 is TGTGCCAGCACGTTCGGGGAAGGGAGCACAGATACGCAGTATTTT. Residues: CASTFGEGSTDTQYF.

This clonotype was seen a handful of times. The V and J genes are TRBV6-2 or TRBV6-3 and TRBJ1-1, with TRBD1 identical over 7 bases. Trimming took 2 bases from V and 11 from J; bases not matched to a gene: 14. This CDR3 region has 15 residues. Per the germline V gene, CDR1 is MNHEY and CDR2 is SVGEGT. The CDR3 DNA follows: TGTGCCAGCAGTTACCCCGACAGGGTGGCGTCGGGGGCTTTCTTT. As protein: CASSYPDRVASGAFF.

This clonotype was counted only a few times. The rearrangement uses TRBV6-1 and TRBJ2-5; D not resolved. Trimming took 1 base from V and 7 from J, leaving 13 bases between them. Germline V lookup: CDR1 MNHNS, CDR2 SASEGT. This CDR3 contains 14 residues. The CDR3 region has the DNA TGTGCCAGCAGTGAAGGAGGTGGGATAGGGACCCAGTACTTC. Translating gives CASSEGGGIGTQYF.

The rearrangement joins TRBV5-1 to TRBJ2-4; D possibly corresponds to TRBD2 (6 bases). Per the germline V gene, CDR1 is SGHRS and CDR2 is YFSETQ. The V end lost 1 base, the J end lost 5 bases, and 19 bases lay between the germline ends. This CDR3 has 17 amino acids. Here the CDR3 reads CASSLSRRGLPENIQYF. The CDR3 DNA reads as TGCGCCAGCAGCTTGAGTCGGCGGGGCCTGCCGGAAAACATTCAGTACTTC.

The J gene is TRBJ2-1, the V gene TRBV20-1; D is uncertain. From germline, CDR1 is DFQATT and CDR2 SNEGSKA (reference sequence). This CDR3 spans 12 amino acids. Trimming removed 6 bases from V and 4 bases from J, with 10 bases in between. CDR3 protein: CSAFHKYNEQFF. The CDR3 region has the DNA TGCAGTGCGTTCCACAAATACAATGAGCAGTTCTTC.

The chain recombines TRBV7-2 with TRBJ2-5; 11 bases match TRBD2. Trimming at V came to 2 bases and at J to 5 bases, leaving 7 bases not matched to a gene. The germline V gene encodes CDR1 SGHTA and CDR2 FQGNSA. The CDR3 is 16 residues long. The CDR3 protein is CASSLRLAGREETQYF. DNA of the CDR3: TGTGCCAGCAGCTTAAGACTAGCGGGGCGGGAGGAGACCCAGTACTTC.

The chain links TRBV19 to TRBJ1-1, with D possibly being TRBD1 (5 bases). Germline CDR1 is LNHDA and CDR2 is SQIVND (reference sequence). Trimming removed 3 bases at V and 5 bases at J, with 10 bases between. CDR3 length equals 13 residues. CDR3 in amino acids: CASSMGLTTEAFF. The CDR3 nucleotides read TGTGCCAGTAGTATGGGGCTTACGACTGAAGCTTTCTTT.